This T cell receptor beta chain originates from a study of T cells in Graves' hyperthyroidism and ophthalmopathy. General observations from the study: Most clonotypes expanded in the thyroid (above 0.001) were also present in blood.

Amplification yielded TCR beta CDR3 regions, with RNA transcripts as the source. In the first-round RT-PCR of the TCR CDR3, the HTBI primer set was used. A single record per CDR3 protein comes from TCRdb applying MiXCR to the multiplex PCR reads. The sample has about 720,000 distinct CDR3 sequences, about 15% seen once; the top ten hold approximately 8.4%. Germline values: CDR1 SGHRS, CDR2 YFSETQ. V gave up 0 bases and J gave up 6 bases, with 10 bases separating them. This CDR3 has 13 amino acids. This clonotype was found a few times. The antigen is unknown. Uncontrolled infection, other autoimmune disease, pregnancy or lactation excluded patients. This sample holds PBMCs from about 9.3 ml fresh peripheral blood.

The receptor was derived from a man aged 18-30 years with Graves' hyperthyroidism. Specimen: blood. The chain is built from TRBV5-1 and TRBJ2-7; TRBD2 might be the D (5 bases). The CDR3: CASSLAVAGEQYF. The DNA for the CDR3 is TGCGCCAGCAGCTTGGCCGTGGCGGGCGAGCAGTACTTC. Together with reference TRBV5-1 and TRBJ2-7, the CDR3 gives the full variable domain: KAGVTQTPRYLIKTRGQQVTLSCSPISGHRSVSWYQQTPGQGLQFLFEYFSETQRNKGNFPGRFSGRQFSNSRSEMNVSTLELGDSALYLCASSLAVAGEQYFGPGTRLTVT.